This T cell receptor (beta chain) came from a study of breast tumors, draining lymph nodes, adjacent tissues. General observations from the study: Tumor TCR diversity was below lymph nodes but above nontumor tissue. Most tumor T cells seemingly derive from lymph node, then expand in tumor.

This clonotype was recorded at least ten times. The antigen is undetermined. The germline V gene encodes CDR1 LNHDA and CDR2 SQIVND (reference sequence). The CDR3 is made up of 13 amino acids. With 5 bases removed from V and 7 bases from J, the gap between germline ends came to 15 bases. Each CDR3 protein gets one entry after TCRdb re-called the multiplex PCR reads with MiXCR. The repertoire holds tens of thousands of distinct CDR3 sequences, with 35% to 40% as singletons. V gene TRBV19 combines with J gene TRBJ2-7; perhaps TRBD1 as D (6 bases). The sample was breast tumor tissue. The origin of this receptor is a female donor with breast cancer. Some clones in this sample may be carry-over from other donors' samples. The CDR3 reads CASSAYQGYEQYF. The CDR3 DNA reads as TGTGCCAGTAGTGCATATCAGGGGTATGAGCAGTACTTC.